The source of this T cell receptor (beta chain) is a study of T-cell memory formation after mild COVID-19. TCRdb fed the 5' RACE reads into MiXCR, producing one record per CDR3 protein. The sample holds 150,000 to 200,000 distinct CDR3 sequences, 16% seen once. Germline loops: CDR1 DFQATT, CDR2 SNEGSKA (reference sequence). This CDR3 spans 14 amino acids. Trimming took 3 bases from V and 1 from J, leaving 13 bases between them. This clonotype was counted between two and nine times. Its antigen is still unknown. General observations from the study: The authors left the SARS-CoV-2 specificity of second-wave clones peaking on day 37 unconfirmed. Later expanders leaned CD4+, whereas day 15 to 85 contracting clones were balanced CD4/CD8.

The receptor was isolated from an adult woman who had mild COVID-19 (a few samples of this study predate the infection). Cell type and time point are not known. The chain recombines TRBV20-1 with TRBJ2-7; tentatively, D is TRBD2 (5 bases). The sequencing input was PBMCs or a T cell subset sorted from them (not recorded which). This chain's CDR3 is CSASNAGGSYEQYF. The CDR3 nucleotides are TGCAGTGCTAGTAACGCGGGTGGATCCTACGAGCAGTACTTC.